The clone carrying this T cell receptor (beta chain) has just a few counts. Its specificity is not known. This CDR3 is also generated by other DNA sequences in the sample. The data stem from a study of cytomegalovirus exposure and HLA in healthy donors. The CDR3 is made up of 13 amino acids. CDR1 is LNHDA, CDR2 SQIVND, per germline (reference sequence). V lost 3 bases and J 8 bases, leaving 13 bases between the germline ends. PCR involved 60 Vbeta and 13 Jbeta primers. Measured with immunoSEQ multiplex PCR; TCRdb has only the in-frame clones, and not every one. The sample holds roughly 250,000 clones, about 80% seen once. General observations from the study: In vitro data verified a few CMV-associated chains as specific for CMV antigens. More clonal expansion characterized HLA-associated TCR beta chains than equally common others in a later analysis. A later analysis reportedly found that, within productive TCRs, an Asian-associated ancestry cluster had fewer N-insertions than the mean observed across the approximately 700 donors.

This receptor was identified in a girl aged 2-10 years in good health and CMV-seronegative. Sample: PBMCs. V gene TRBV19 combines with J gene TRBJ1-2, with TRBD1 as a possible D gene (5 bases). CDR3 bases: TGTGCCAGTAGTATCGCAGGGCTCGGGGGCTACACCTTC. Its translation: CASSIAGLGGYTF.